This T cell receptor beta chain was obtained from a study of memory CD4+ T cells and cytomegalovirus serostatus. Study details: Healthy Belgian adult donors included under ten CMV-positive and some 24 CMV-negative people.

The sort gate was single viable CD3+CD4+CD8-CD45RO+ cells for memory CD4+ T cells. CD4+ T cells were isolated by positive magnetic selection. Trimming left V 5 bases short and J 3 bases short, with 10 bases between. The germline gives CDR1 MNHEY, CDR2 SVGAGI. The CDR3 runs to 13 residues. The protocol was immunoSEQ multiplex PCR, while the TCRdb copy is restricted to in-frame clones and leaves out a portion. The sample lists about 48,000 clones, around 78% occurring once. The sequence derives from an adult in good health and CMV-seronegative. The specimen sequenced was memory CD4+ T cells from blood. The J gene is TRBJ1-1, the V gene TRBV6-5; tentatively, D is TRBD1 (6 bases). CDR3 sequence: CASSRGQDTEAFF. CDR3 in DNA: TGTGCCAGCAGTAGGGGACAAGACACTGAAGCTTTCTTT.